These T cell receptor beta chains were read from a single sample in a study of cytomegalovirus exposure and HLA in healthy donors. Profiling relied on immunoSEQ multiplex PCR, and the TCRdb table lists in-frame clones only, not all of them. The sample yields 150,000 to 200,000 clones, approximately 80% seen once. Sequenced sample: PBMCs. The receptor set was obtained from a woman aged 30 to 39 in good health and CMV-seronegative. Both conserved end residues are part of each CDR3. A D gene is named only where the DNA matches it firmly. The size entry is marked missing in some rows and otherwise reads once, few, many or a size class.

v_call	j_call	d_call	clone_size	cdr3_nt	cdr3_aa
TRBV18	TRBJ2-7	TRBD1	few	TGTGCCAGCTCACCTCTACAGGGGGCGCGGGGTAACGAGCAGTACTTC	CASSPLQGARGNEQYF
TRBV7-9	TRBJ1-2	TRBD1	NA	TGTGCCAGCAGCTTAAGTACCGGGACAGTTCTCTATGGCTACACCTTC	CASSLSTGTVLYGYTF
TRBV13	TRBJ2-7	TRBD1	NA	TGTGCCAGCAGCGCACAGGGGGCTGGCTACGAGCAGTACTTC	CASSAQGAGYEQYF
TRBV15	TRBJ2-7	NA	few	TGTGCCACCAGCAGAGATCTTTCCGGCGAGCAGTACTTC	CATSRDLSGEQYF
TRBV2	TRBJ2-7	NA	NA	TGTGCCAGCAGTCTTACTACACGGGACTCCCCCTACGAGCAGTACTTC	CASSLTTRDSPYEQYF
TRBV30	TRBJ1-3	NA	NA	TGTGCCTGGAGGGACCCCACAGGGTCTGGAAACACCATATATTTT	CAWRDPTGSGNTIYF
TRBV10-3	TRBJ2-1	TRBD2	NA	TGTGCCATCAGAGGACATACTAGCGGGGGGGCGCGATCCTACAATGAGCAGTTCTTC	CAIRGHTSGGARSYNEQFF
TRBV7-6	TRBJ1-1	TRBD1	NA	TGTGCCAGCAGCCTTAACCCGGGACAGAAGAACACTGAAGCTTTCTTT	CASSLNPGQKNTEAFF
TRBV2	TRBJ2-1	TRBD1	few	TGTGCCAGCATTTCGGGACAGAGGTACAATGAGCAGTTCTTC	CASISGQRYNEQFF
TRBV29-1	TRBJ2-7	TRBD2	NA	TGCAGCGTTGAAGATCGAATCTTAGCGGGAGGGTTCCACGAGCAGTACTTC	CSVEDRILAGGFHEQYF
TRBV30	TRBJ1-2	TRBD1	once	TGTGCCTGGAGTGAGGGGACAGTTGGGTATGGCTACACCTTC	CAWSEGTVGYGYTF
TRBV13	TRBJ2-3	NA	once	TGTGCCAGCAGCCCTCCTGACAGGCGTCTCACAGATACGCAGTATTTT	CASSPPDRRLTDTQYF
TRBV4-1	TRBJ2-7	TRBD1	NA	TGCGCCAGCAGCCAAGGAGGGGGCAGGGGGCCCGAGCAGTACTTC	CASSQGGGRGPEQYF
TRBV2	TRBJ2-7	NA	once	TGTGCCAGCAGCCCACAGGGACGTTCCTACGAGCAGTACTTC	CASSPQGRSYEQYF
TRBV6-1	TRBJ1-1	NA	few	TGTGCCAGCAGTACAATACAGGGACCTTGGGCTTTCTTT	CASSTIQGPWAFF
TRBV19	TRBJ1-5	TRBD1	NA	TGTGCCAGTAGTATTAGGGGGACAGGGGGCGGCAATCAGCCCCAGCATTTT	CASSIRGTGGGNQPQHF
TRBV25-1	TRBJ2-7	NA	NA	TGTGCCAGCAGTGAAGCTGCCAGGGTATACGAGCAGTACTTC	CASSEAARVYEQYF
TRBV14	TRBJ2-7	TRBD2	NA	TGTGCCAGCAGCCAAGGACTAGCGGGATACCTTGGGTACGAGCAGTACTTC	CASSQGLAGYLGYEQYF